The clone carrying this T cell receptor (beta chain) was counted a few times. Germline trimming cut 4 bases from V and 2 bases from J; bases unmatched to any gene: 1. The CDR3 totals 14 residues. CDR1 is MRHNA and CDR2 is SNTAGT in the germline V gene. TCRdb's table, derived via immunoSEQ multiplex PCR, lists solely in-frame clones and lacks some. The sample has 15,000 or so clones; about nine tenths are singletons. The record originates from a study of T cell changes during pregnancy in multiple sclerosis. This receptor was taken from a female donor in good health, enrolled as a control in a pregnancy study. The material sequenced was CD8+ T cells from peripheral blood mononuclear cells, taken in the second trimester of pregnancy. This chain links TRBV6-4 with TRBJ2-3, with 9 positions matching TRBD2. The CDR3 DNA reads TGTGCCAGCAGTGGCGGGGGGGCCACAGATACGCAGTATTTT. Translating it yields CASSGGGATDTQYF.